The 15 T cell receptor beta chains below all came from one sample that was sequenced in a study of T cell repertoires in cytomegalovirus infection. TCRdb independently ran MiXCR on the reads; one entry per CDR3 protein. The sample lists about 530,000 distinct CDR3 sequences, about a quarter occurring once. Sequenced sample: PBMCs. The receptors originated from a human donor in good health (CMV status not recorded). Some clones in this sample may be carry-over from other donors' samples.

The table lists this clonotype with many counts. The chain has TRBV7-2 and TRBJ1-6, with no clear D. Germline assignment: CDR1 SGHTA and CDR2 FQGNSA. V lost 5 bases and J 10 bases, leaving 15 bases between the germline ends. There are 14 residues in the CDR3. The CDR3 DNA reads TGTGCCAGCAGCAGACAACCCCACAACTCACCCCTCCACTTT. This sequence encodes CASSRQPHNSPLHF.

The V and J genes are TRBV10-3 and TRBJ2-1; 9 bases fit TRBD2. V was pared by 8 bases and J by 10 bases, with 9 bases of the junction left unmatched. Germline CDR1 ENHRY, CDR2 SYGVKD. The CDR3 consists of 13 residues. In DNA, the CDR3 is TGTGCCATCTCGGTAGCGGGAGAGGAGGAGCAGTTCTTC. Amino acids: CAISVAGEEEQFF.

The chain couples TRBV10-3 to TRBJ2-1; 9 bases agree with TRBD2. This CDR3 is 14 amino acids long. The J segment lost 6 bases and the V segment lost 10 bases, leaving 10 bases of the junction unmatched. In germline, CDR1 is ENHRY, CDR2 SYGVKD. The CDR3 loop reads CATRLAGESNEQFF. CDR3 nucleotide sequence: TGTGCCACCCGTTTAGCGGGAGAATCCAATGAGCAGTTCTTC.

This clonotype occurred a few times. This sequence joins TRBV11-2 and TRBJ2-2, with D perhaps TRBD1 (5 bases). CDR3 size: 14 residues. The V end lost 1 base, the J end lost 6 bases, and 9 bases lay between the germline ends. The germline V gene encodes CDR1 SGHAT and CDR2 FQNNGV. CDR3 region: CASSLGKGPGELFF. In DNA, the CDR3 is TGTGCCAGCAGCTTAGGGAAGGGGCCCGGGGAGCTGTTTTTT.

Written as DNA, the CDR3 is TGTGCCAGTAGTTCCTCGGGACAGGGGGCGCGGGGCTACACCTTC. This codes for CASSSSGQGARGYTF. V usage is TRBV19 and J usage is TRBJ1-2, with TRBD1 matching over 12 bases. Germline CDR1 and CDR2: LNHDA and SQIVND (reference sequence). The trim removed 5 bases at V and 8 bases at J, leaving 9 bases unmatched. The CDR3 runs 15 residues. The whole variable domain, filled in from reference TRBV19 and TRBJ1-2, reads DGGITQSPKYLFRKEGQNVTLSCEQNLNHDAMYWYRQDPGQGLRLIYYSQIVNDFQKGDIAEGYSVSREKKESFPLTVTSAQKNPTAFYLCASSSSGQGARGYTFGSGTRLTVV.

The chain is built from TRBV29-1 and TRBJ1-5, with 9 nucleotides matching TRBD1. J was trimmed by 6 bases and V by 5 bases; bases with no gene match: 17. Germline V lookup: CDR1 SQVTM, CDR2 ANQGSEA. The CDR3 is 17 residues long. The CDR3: CSVWDRVEVYGSQPQHF. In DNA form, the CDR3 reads TGCAGCGTTTGGGACAGGGTCGAAGTCTATGGGAGTCAGCCCCAGCATTTT. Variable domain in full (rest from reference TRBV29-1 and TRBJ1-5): SAVISQKPSRDICQRGTSLTIQCQVDSQVTMMFWYRQQPGQSLTLIATANQGSEATYESGFVIDKFPISRPNLTFSTLTVSNMSPEDSSIYLCSVWDRVEVYGSQPQHFGDGTRLSIL.

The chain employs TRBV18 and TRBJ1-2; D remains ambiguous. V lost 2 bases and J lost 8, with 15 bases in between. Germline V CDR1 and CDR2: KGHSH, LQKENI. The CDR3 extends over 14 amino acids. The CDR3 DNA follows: TGTGCCAGCTCACCAGTCCAGGAGAAAGGAGGCTACACCTTC. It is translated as CASSPVQEKGGYTF. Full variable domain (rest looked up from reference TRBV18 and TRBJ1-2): NAGVMQNPRHLVRRRGQEARLRCSPMKGHSHVYWYRQLPEEGLKFMVYLQKENIIDESGMPKERFSAEFPKEGPSILRIQQVVRGDSAAYFCASSPVQEKGGYTFGSGTRLTVV.

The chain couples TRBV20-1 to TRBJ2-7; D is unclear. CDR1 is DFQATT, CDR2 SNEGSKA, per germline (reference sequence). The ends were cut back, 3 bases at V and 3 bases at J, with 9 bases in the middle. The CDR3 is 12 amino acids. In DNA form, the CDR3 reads TGCAGTGCTAGGACTGGAAACTACGAGCAGTACTTC. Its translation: CSARTGNYEQYF.

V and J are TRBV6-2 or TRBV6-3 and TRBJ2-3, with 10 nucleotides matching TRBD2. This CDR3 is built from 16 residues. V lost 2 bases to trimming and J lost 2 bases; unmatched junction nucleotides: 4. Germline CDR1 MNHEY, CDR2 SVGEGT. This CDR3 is CASSYNGLAVTDTQYF. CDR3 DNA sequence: TGTGCCAGCAGTTACAATGGACTAGCGGTCACAGATACGCAGTATTTT.

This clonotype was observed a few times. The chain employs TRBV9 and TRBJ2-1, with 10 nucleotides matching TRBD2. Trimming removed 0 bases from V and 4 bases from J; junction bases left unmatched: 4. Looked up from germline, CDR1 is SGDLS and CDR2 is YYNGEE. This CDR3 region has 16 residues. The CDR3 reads CASSVGTSGVYNEQFF. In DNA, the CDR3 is TGTGCCAGCAGCGTAGGCACTAGCGGGGTATACAATGAGCAGTTCTTC.

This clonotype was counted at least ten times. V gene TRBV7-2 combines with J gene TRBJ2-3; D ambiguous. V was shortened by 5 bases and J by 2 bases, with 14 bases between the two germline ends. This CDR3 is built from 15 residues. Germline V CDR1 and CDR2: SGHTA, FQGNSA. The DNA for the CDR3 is TGTGCCAGCAGCATCTCTAGGGCCCCCACAGATACGCAGTATTTT. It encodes CASSISRAPTDTQYF.

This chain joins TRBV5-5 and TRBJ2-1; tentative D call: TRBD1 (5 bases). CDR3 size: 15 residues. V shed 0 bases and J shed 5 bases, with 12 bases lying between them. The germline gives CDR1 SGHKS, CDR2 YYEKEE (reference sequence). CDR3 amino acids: CASSLASAGNNEQFF. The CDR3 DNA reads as TGTGCCAGCAGCTTGGCCTCGGCAGGGAACAATGAGCAGTTCTTC.

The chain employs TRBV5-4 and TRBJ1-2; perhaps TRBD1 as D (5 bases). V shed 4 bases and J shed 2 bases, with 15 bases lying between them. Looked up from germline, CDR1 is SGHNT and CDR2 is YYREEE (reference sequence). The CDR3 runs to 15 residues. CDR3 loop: CASSAGGVSNYGYTF. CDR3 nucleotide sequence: TGTGCCAGCAGCGCCGGAGGGGTCTCGAACTATGGCTACACCTTC.

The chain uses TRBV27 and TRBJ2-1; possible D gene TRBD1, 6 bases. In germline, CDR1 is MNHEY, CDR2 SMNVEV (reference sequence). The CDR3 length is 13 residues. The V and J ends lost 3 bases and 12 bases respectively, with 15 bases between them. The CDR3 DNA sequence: TGTGCCAGCAGTTTTGTTCCAGGGGTAGGGCAGTTCTTC. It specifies CASSFVPGVGQFF.

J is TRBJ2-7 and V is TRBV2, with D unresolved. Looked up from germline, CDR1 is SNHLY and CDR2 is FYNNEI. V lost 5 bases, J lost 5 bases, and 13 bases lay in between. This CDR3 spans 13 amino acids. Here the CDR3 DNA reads TGTGCCAGCAGTTTTAGCCCGAAACACGAGCAGTACTTC. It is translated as CASSFSPKHEQYF.